The entry below describes one T cell receptor (beta chain). The data were obtained in a study of blood T cell repertoires in COVID-19. Whole-study context: Spain, Italy and the United States supplied samples that represented acute and convalescent COVID-19. The cDNA or gDNA used as material had been derived from T cells, B-cell-depleted T cells, or PBMCs.

In the authors' workflow: Reference gene primer amplification gave nucleated cell count estimates. Sequencing was performed with immunoSEQ multiplex PCR; in TCRdb, only in-frame clones are kept and a portion is missing. From that table come the V and J calls and clone size; the DNA was used to work out D and trimming. The table lists roughly 230,000 clones, 75% to 85% of them singletons. Sequenced: peripheral blood. The source is a human donor in a cohort sampled during active COVID-19.

In DNA, the CDR3 is TGTGCCAGCAGCCCAGGGACAGGGGGCCTTTGGCAGTTCTTC. Translating gives CASSPGTGGLWQFF. The rearrangement uses TRBV7-2 and TRBJ2-1, with 12 positions matching TRBD1. In germline, CDR1 is SGHTA, CDR2 FQGNSA. Germline trimming cut 5 bases from V and 12 bases from J; bases unmatched to any gene: 8. This CDR3 contains 14 residues.